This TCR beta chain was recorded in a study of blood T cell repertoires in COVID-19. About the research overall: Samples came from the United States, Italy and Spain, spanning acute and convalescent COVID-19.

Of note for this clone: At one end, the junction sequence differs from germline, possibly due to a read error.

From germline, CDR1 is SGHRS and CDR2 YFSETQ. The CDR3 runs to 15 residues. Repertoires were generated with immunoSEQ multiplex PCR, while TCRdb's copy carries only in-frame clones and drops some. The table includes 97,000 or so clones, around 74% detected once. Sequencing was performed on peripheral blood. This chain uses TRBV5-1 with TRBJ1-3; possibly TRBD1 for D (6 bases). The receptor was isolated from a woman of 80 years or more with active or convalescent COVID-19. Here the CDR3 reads CASRDTSSSGNTIYF. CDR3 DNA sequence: TGTGCCAGCAGGGACACCTCGAGCTCTGGAAACACCATATATTTT.